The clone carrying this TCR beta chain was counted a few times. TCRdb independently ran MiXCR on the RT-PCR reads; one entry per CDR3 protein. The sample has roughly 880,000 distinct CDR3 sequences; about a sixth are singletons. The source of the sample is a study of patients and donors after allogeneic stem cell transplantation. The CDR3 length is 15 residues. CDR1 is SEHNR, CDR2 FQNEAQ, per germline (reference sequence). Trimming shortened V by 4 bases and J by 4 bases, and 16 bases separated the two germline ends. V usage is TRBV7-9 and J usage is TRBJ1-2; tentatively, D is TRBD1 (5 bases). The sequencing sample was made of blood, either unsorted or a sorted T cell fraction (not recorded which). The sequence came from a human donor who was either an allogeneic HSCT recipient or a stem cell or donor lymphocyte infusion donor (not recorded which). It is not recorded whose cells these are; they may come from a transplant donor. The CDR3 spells CASSYYKGRSYGYTF. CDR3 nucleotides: TGTGCCAGCAGCTATTATAAGGGGCGCAGCTATGGCTACACCTTC.